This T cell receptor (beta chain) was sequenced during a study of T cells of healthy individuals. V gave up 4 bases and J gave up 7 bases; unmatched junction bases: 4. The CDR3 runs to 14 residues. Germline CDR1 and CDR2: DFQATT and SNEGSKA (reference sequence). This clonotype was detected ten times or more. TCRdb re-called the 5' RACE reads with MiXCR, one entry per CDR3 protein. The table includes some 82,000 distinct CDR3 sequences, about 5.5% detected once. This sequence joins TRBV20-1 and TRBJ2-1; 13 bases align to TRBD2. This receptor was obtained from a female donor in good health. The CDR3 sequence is CSATLAGGPNEQFF. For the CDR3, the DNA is TGCAGTGCTACACTAGCGGGAGGGCCAAATGAGCAGTTCTTC.